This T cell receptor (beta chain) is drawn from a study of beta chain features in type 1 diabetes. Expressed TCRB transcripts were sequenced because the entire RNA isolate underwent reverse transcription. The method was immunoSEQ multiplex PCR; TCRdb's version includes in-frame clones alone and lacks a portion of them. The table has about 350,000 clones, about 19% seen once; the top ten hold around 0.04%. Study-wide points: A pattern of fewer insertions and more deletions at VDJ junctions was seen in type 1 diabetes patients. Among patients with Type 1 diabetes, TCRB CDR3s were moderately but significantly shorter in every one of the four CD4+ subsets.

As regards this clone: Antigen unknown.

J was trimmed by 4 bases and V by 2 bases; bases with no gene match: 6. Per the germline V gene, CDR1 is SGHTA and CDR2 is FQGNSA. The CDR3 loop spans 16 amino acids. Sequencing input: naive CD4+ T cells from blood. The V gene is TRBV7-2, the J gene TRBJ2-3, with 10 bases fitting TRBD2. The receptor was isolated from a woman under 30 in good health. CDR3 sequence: CASSLWASGGSDTQYF. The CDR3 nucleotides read TGTGCCAGCAGCTTATGGGCTAGCGGGGGTTCAGATACGCAGTATTTT.